This TCR beta chain comes out of a study of T cell repertoires in cytomegalovirus infection. Across the study: In public TCR beta signatures, there were indications of both CMV infection and matching HLA type.

TCRdb reanalysed the reads using MiXCR and keeps one entry per CDR3 protein. This sample has about 320,000 distinct CDR3 sequences, with 9.5% found just once. This CDR3 contains 16 residues. The J segment lost 0 bases and the V segment lost 3 bases, leaving 5 bases of the junction unmatched. This clonotype has ten or more counts. Its antigen is undetermined. General study points: Ex vivo, HLA-C-restricted CMV-specific TCR beta clonotypes prevailed over the rest of the response.

Sample: PBMCs. The genes are TRBV12-3 or TRBV12-4 and TRBJ2-4; 7 bases map to TRBD1. The sequence came from a human donor in good health (CMV status not recorded). Some clones in this sample may be carry-over from other donors' samples. CDR3 nucleotide sequence: TGTGCCAGCAGTTTGGACCAGGGGGAAGCCAAAAACATTCAGTACTTC. Amino acids: CASSLDQGEAKNIQYF.